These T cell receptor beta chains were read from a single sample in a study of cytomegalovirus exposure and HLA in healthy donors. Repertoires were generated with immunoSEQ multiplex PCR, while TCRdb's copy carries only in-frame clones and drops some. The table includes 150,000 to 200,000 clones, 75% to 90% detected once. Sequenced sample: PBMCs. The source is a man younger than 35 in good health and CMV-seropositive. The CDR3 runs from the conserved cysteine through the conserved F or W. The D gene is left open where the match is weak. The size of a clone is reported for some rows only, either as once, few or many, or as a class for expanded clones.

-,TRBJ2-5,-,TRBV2,CASNWREETQYF,TGTGCCAGCAATTGGAGGGAGGAGACCCAGTACTTC
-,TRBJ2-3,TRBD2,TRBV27,CASRQLAGDADTQYF,TGTGCCAGCAGGCAACTAGCGGGAGATGCAGATACGCAGTATTTT
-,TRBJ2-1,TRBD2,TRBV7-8,CASSSTVLAGVGNEQFF,TGTGCCAGCAGCTCGACCGTACTAGCGGGAGTGGGCAATGAGCAGTTCTTC
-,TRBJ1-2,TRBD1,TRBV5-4,CASSLGRDRGLGYTF,TGTGCCAGCAGCTTGGGACGGGACAGGGGGCTTGGCTACACCTTC
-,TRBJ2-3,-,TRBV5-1,CASSFLSVGAGDTQYF,TGCGCCAGCAGCTTCCTTTCCGTAGGGGCTGGAGATACGCAGTATTTT
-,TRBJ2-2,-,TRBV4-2,CASSPEGFDTGELFF,TGTGCCAGCAGCCCCGAGGGCTTCGACACCGGGGAGCTGTTTTTT
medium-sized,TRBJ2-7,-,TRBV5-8,CASSLADEQYF,TGTGCCAGCAGCTTGGCTGACGAGCAGTACTTC
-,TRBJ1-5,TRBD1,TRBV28,CASSQGVSTYNQPQHF,TGTGCCAGCAGCCAGGGGGTGAGCACCTACAATCAGCCCCAGCATTTT
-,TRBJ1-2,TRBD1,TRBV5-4,CASSLYRGPNYGYTF,TGTGCCAGCAGCTTGTACAGGGGCCCTAACTATGGCTACACCTTC
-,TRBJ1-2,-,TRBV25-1,CASSVPRGGDYGYTF,TGTGCCAGCAGTGTACCTCGGGGAGGCGACTATGGCTACACCTTC
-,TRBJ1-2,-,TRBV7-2,CASSLFGQNYGYTF,TGTGCCAGCAGCTTATTTGGACAGAACTATGGCTACACCTTC
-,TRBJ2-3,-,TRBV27,CASSPGFVTDTQYF,TGTGCCAGCAGTCCCGGTTTCGTGACAGATACGCAGTATTTT
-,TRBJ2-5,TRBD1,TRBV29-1,CSVKETGRRETQYF,TGCAGCGTGAAGGAGACAGGGCGTCGAGAGACCCAGTACTTC
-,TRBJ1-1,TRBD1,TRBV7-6,CASSPTTGDTEAFF,TGTGCCAGCAGCCCCACGACAGGGGACACTGAAGCTTTCTTT
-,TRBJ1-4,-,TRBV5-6,CASSLIGQGNEKLFF,TGTGCCAGCAGCTTGATTGGGCAGGGGAATGAAAAACTGTTTTTT
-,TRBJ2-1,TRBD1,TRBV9,CASSAGVGQGTREQFF,TGTGCCAGCAGCGCCGGGGTAGGACAGGGGACGCGTGAGCAGTTCTTC
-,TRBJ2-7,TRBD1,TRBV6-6,CASSYSGQSSYEQYF,TGTGCCAGCAGTTACTCGGGACAGAGCTCCTACGAGCAGTACTTC
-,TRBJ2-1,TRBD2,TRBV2,CASSDGDRTWGGEQFF,TGTGCCAGCAGCGACGGGGACCGCACCTGGGGGGGTGAGCAGTTCTTC
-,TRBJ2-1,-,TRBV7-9,CASSSALAPNEQFF,TGTGCCAGCAGCTCGGCCCTAGCGCCCAATGAGCAGTTCTTC
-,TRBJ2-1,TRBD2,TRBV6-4,CASRELAGGPNEQFF,TGTGCCAGCAGGGAACTAGCGGGAGGGCCCAATGAGCAGTTCTTC
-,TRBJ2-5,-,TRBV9,CASSVGRNQETQYF,TGTGCCAGCAGCGTAGGGCGGAACCAAGAGACCCAGTACTTC
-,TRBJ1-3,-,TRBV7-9,CASSLGAALSGNTIYF,TGTGCCAGCAGCTTAGGCGCAGCGCTCTCTGGAAACACCATATATTTT
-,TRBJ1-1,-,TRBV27,CASSPLQGGTEAFF,TGTGCCAGCAGCCCCTTGCAGGGCGGTACTGAAGCTTTCTTT